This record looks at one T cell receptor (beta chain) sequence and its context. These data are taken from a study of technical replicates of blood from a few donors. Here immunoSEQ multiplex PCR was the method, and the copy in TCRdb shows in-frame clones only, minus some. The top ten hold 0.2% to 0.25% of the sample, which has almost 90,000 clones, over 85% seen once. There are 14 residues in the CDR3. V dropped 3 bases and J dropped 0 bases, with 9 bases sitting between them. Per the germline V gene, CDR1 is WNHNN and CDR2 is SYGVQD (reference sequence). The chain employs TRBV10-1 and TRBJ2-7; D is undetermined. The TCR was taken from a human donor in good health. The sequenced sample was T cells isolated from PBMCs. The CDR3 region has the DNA TGCGCCAGCAGTGATATCTTTAGCTCCTACGAGCAGTACTTC. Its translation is CASSDIFSSYEQYF.